This TCR beta chain came from a study of PD-L1 blockade in urothelial cancer. CDR1 is SGHNT, CDR2 YYREEE, per germline (reference sequence). CDR3 size: 15 residues. The V segment lost 5 bases and the J segment 0 bases; nucleotides outside the gene matches: 4. Profiling relied on immunoSEQ multiplex PCR, and the TCRdb table lists in-frame clones only, not all of them. The sample holds some 75,000 clones; 75% to 95% are singletons and the top ten take around 0.87%. Time point of the sample: peripheral blood 6 weeks after treatment start. Sampling of each patient yielded between 1 and 8 specimens, collected pretreatment and on-treatment.

Specimen: PBMCs, collected around atezolizumab (anti-PD-L1) treatment. The origin of this receptor is a woman older than 75 with urothelial cancer. The V and J genes are TRBV5-4 and TRBJ2-3; TRBD2 aligns across 9 bases. The CDR3 nucleotides are TGTGCCAGCAGGCCCGGGACTAGCAGCACAGATACGCAGTATTTT. This encodes CASRPGTSSTDTQYF.